The T cell receptor (beta chain) described here comes from a study of OX40 agonist ivuxolimab in advanced cancers. At the level of the whole study: Ivuxolimab was an agonistic, fully human IgG2 monoclonal antibody directed against OX40 (CD134), a costimulatory receptor. Intravenous ivuxolimab was administered to patients every 2 weeks at six dose levels: 0.01, 0.1, 0.3, 1.5, 3 and 10 mg/kg. Among the 52 dose-escalation patients, around 19 had hepatocellular carcinoma, roughly 15 melanoma, 9 renal cell carcinoma and 9 head and neck cancer. In the dose-escalation cohort, approximately 83% of patients were male, and the mean age was roughly 60 years with a range of roughly 20 to 85. Patients were allowed to have had prior anti-PD-1, anti-PD-L1 or anti-CTLA-4 therapy, and approximately 39% of the dose-escalation patients had been treated with checkpoint inhibitors. Partial responses occurred in three dose-escalation patients: two with cutaneous melanoma and one with hepatocellular carcinoma. The purpose of peripheral TCRbeta sequencing was to test whether ivuxolimab changed TCR sequence diversity and led to clonal T-cell expansion. The paper covers the monotherapy dose-escalation part of the phase I ivuxolimab trial, which included N ≈ 50 patients. What the study reported, not specific to this receptor: In the 0.1-3.0 mg/kg groups, partial responders had among the lowest normalized peripheral clonal expansion, particularly in CD8+ T cells. At doses of 0.1 to 3.0 mg/kg, clonal expansion of both CD4+ and CD8+ T cells in blood was seen between baseline and week 6. After ivuxolimab, CD8+ T cells had more expanded clones than CD4+ T cells on average. Low levels of normalized T-cell clonal expansion were also shown by some nonresponding patients. Which antigens the clonally expanded peripheral T cells were specific for was not determined.

Patients with a history of autoimmune disease or receiving systemic immunosuppression were excluded from the trial. Peripheral blood for TCR sequencing was collected from all dose cohorts at baseline, on cycle 4 day 1, and on cycle 7 day 1. Samples were obtained from an open-label, multicenter, first-in-human phase I dose-escalation trial of ivuxolimab. Adults with locally advanced or metastatic melanoma, renal cell, hepatocellular, or head and neck squamous cell carcinoma were enrolled in the trial. Before TCR sequencing, CD4+ and CD8+ T cells were separately sorted from peripheral blood. To sequence the TCRbeta CDR3 region, genomic DNA was isolated from the sorted cells. The immunoSEQ Assay was used to sequence the TCRbeta CDR3 regions. TCRdb holds this immuneACCESS table with in-frame rearrangements only. Some clones are missing; in checked studies, unresolved V genes explain under half, and the rest has no known cause. The sample table shows nearly 70,000 clones, and approximately 80% are seen once. About 1.5% of the sample lies in the top ten.

The germline V gene (reference sequence) yields MNHEY for CDR1 and SMNVEV for CDR2. Spanning cysteine to phenylalanine, the CDR3 consists of 14 amino acids. The entry retains the CDR3 DNA only, 42 bases that are in frame from base 1. V lost 6 bases and J lost 1 base, and the count of bases not matched to a germline gene is 3. Regarding this clone: Its antigen is still unknown. No quality values exist for individual bases; no much larger clone is one base distant.

This sequence was found in an adult with an advanced solid tumor such as melanoma, head and neck, liver or kidney cancer. The sample in question was CD4+ or CD8+ T cells sorted from blood, obtained in a trial of the OX40 agonist ivuxolimab. This chain joins TRBV27 to TRBJ2-3; the central 8 bases match TRBD1. CDR3 loop: CASRGDRRTDTQYF. The bases are TGTGCCAGCAGAGGGGACAGGCGCACAGATACGCAGTATTTT.